The rows below give T cell receptor beta chains drawn from one sample of a study of T cells expressing NK-cell markers. From its re-call of the 5' RACE reads, TCRdb lists each CDR3 protein once, without DNA. The repertoire table contains 450,000 to 600,000 distinct CDR3 sequences. Sequencing was done on a sample of blood T cells: a sorted CD56 or NKG2C T cell subset, CD4+ or CD8+ T cells, or bulk PBMC T cells (not recorded which). The source is a young man in good health. Each CDR3 is given with its conserved first and last residue.

j_call v_call cdr3_aa
TRBJ2-7 TRBV4-3 CASSHGTSGVDEQYF
TRBJ2-7 TRBV7-3 CASSLGGLAYEQYF
TRBJ2-1 TRBV18 CASSEGLAGNEQFF
TRBJ1-5 TRBV12-3/TRBV12-4 CASSLSQGAQPQHF
TRBJ1-1 TRBV11-2 CASSNLRKMTEAFF
TRBJ1-2 TRBV25-1 CASSGGTGASNGYTF
TRBJ2-1 TRBV7-9 CASSSITSGSYNEQFF
TRBJ1-1 TRBV20-1 CSALRRTEAFF
TRBJ1-2 TRBV7-9 CASSFSENEGYTF
TRBJ2-1 TRBV12-3/TRBV12-4 CASSPGSGLNSYNEQFF
TRBJ2-1 TRBV11-2 CASSFPRGGMSSYNEQFF
TRBJ1-6 TRBV7-8 CASSLGAPNSPLHF
TRBJ2-3 TRBV5-6 CASSFWTETSTDTQYF
TRBJ2-3 TRBV7-2 CASSLPPLDTQYF
TRBJ2-1 TRBV27 CATRQAVPYNEQFF
TRBJ2-1 TRBV5-1 CASSAGHAEQFF
TRBJ2-1 TRBV12-3/TRBV12-4 CASSLSGGRGAEQFF
TRBJ2-1 TRBV19 CASSIPLAGTSGEQFF
TRBJ2-1 TRBV9 CASSVVSGNEQFF
TRBJ2-3 TRBV20-1 CSASPNPTDTQYF
TRBJ1-5 TRBV12-3/TRBV12-4 CASSLTGRGGNQPQHF
TRBJ1-2 TRBV12-3/TRBV12-4 CANTRRSNYGYTF
TRBJ1-4 TRBV6-6 CASSGRAGEKLFF
TRBJ2-7 TRBV20-1 CSARDFGGIAYEQYF
TRBJ2-1 TRBV20-1 CSASGRAVYEQFF
TRBJ2-2 TRBV4-2 CASSQEESSTGELFF
TRBJ2-7 TRBV6-2/TRBV6-3 CASTTNRGSYEQYF
TRBJ2-1 TRBV5-1 CASSVQGGEPYNEQFF
TRBJ2-3 TRBV7-2 CASSLGLGRDTQYF
TRBJ1-2 TRBV20-1 CSASITGFYGYTF
TRBJ2-1 TRBV20-1 CSAQRTSGIMLFF
TRBJ2-1 TRBV24-1 CATSLGGWSYNEQFF
TRBJ2-7 TRBV27 CASSLGISPYEQYF
TRBJ2-5 TRBV5-5 CASSFPRADLLETQYF
TRBJ2-1 TRBV7-9 CASSLDSLAANNEQFF
TRBJ1-5 TRBV7-9 CASSLSGARQPQHF
TRBJ2-2 TRBV5-1 CASSLGTGIVYTGELFF
TRBJ2-5 TRBV18 CASSPLREETQYF
TRBJ2-1 TRBV6-5 CASTGSMNEQFF
TRBJ2-5 TRBV10-2 CASSTGRLVETQYF
TRBJ2-1 TRBV4-3 CASSQVSVGLGNEQFF
TRBJ2-1 TRBV11-3 CASSFRGRTEQFF
TRBJ1-3 TRBV4-2 CASSQLGTGRNTIYF